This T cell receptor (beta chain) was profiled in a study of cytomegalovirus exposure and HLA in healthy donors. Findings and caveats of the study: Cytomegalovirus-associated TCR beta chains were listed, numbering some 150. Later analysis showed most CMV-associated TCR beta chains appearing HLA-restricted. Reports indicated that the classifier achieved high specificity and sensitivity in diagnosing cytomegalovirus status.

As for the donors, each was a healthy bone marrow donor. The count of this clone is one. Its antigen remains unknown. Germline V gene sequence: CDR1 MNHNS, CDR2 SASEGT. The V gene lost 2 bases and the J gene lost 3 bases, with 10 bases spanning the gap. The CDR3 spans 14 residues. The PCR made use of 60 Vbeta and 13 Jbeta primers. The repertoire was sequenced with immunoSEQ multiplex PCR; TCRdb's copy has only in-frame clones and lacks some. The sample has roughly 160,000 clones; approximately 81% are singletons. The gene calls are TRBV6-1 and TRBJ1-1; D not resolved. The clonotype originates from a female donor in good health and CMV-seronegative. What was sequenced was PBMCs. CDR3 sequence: CASSEPGRYTEAFF. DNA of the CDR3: TGTGCCAGCAGTGAACCGGGTCGGTACACTGAAGCTTTCTTT.